This T cell receptor beta chain was recovered during a study of T cells in women clearing cervical HPV infection. V shed 4 bases, J shed 4 bases, and the junction held 9 bases outside the gene matches. This CDR3 has 16 residues. Germline-derived CDR1 and CDR2 are MNHNS and SASEGT. As to this clone: The read ends 3 residues early relative to the CDR3; the germline J gene fills the gap.

Sequenced by immunoSEQ multiplex PCR; TCRdb stores in-frame clones only, minus some. The sample holds about 30,000 clones. Sequencing was done on a sample of blood buffy coat. The TCR was taken from a woman aged 18-70 years with a cervical HPV16 infection that either progressed to CIN3+ or cleared (not recorded which). The genes are TRBV6-1 and TRBJ2-3, with TRBD2 matching 9 bases. The covered CDR3 bases are TGTGCCAGCAGTGCTGGGTTGCGGGAGGGCGCAGATACG. Encoded protein: CASSAGLREGADT. The entire CDR3 protein is CASSAGLREGADTQYF.